This T cell receptor (beta chain) was recovered during a study of T cells in Graves' hyperthyroidism and ophthalmopathy. This clonotype was counted at least ten times. J gave up 5 bases and V 2 bases, and 16 bases lay outside the gene matches. The CDR3 totals 19 residues. Germline CDR1 SGHRS, CDR2 YFSETQ. What was amplified from RNA transcripts were TCR beta CDR3 regions. In the first-round RT-PCR of the TCR CDR3, the HTBI primer set was used. TCRdb analysed the multiplex PCR reads with MiXCR anew, one entry per CDR3 protein. The sample holds 300,000 or so distinct CDR3 sequences, under 25% seen once. This receptor was identified in a woman between 45 and 65 years old with Graves' hyperthyroidism. The sample comprised blood. The rearrangement joins TRBV5-1 to TRBJ2-7; 13 bases agree with TRBD2. CDR3 sequence reads: CASSLPTGTSGTDAHEQYF. The CDR3 bases are TGCGCCAGCAGCTTACCCACCGGGACTAGCGGGACAGACGCCCACGAGCAGTACTTC.